The sample holds a few counts of the clone carrying this T cell receptor beta chain. Alongside a J-beta primer mix, a sample-barcoded 5' primer served in a second PCR lasting about 7 to 11 cycles. A single record per CDR3 protein comes from TCRdb applying MiXCR to the 5' RACE reads. The sample includes more than 800,000 distinct CDR3 sequences, about 30% of them seen just once. The CDR3 loop spans 13 amino acids. V was clipped by 6 bases and J by 1 base, with 12 bases between them. Germline V gene lookup returns CDR1 DFQATT and CDR2 SNEGSKA (reference sequence). This specimen belongs to a study of blood T cells in healthy people across ages.

The TCR comes from a woman older than 75 in good health. The chain couples TRBV20-1 to TRBJ1-1; D is undetermined. The specimen sequenced was blood. CDR3 DNA: TGCAGTGCAAGTTCAGGTGCGAACACTGAAGCTTTCTTT. Its protein product is CSASSGANTEAFF.